The table lists the clone carrying this T cell receptor (beta chain) with many counts. Trimming left V 0 bases short and J 0 bases short, with 3 bases between. CDR3 length: 14 residues. Germline values: CDR1 LGHDT, CDR2 YNNKEL (reference sequence). This record comes from a study of T cells in Graves' hyperthyroidism and ophthalmopathy. Researchers amplified the TCR beta CDR3 regions from RNA transcripts. The HTBI primer set drove a first-round RT-PCR of the TCR CDR3. TCRdb re-called the multiplex PCR reads with MiXCR, one entry per CDR3 protein. The sample includes about 480,000 distinct CDR3 sequences, 13% to 15% of them seen just once.

Sequences were obtained from blood. V gene TRBV3-1 combines with J gene TRBJ1-3; D not certain. The sequence came from a woman aged 18-29 years with Graves' hyperthyroidism. The DNA of the CDR3 is TGTGCCAGCAGCCAAGATATCTCTGGAAACACCATATATTTT. Its protein product is CASSQDISGNTIYF.